One sample yielded the 17 T cell receptor beta chains listed below, sequenced in a study of T cell responses to AZD1222 COVID-19 vaccine. Clones were sequenced by immunoSEQ multiplex PCR, and TCRdb holds only the in-frame ones, with some missing. This table holds approximately 130,000 clones, 85% to 95% found once. The specimen comprised peripheral blood, sampled on day 0 of AZD1222 vaccination. The receptors were gathered from an adult in good health.

This chain connects TRBV20-1 to TRBJ2-5, with D uncertain. The CDR3 spans 11 residues. CDR1 DFQATT and CDR2 SNEGSKA come from the germline V gene (reference sequence). Deletions cut 6 bases from V and 4 bases from J, with 9 bases between. CDR3 nucleotides: TGCAGTGCGGGTCTGGGAGAGACCCAGTACTTC. Residues: CSAGLGETQYF.

The chain carries TRBV12-5 and TRBJ1-1, with TRBD1 matching 7 bases. Germline CDR1 LGHNT, CDR2 FRNRAP. CDR3 length: 14 residues. Germline trimming cut 2 bases from V and 7 bases from J; bases unmatched to any gene: 7. The CDR3: CASGLWDSRDEAFF. CDR3 nucleotides: TGTGCTAGTGGTTTGTGGGACAGCCGCGATGAAGCTTTCTTT.

The chain is built from TRBV9 and TRBJ1-1, with 9 bases lining up with TRBD1. The CDR3 spans 14 residues. Losses at the gene ends were 4 bases for V and 5 bases for J; bases not matched to a gene: 6. From germline, CDR1 is SGDLS and CDR2 YYNGEE. This CDR3 reads CASSLMTGGTEAFF. The DNA for the CDR3 is TGTGCCAGCAGCCTGATGACAGGGGGAACTGAAGCTTTCTTT.

The chain employs TRBV12-5 and TRBJ1-2; a weak D match, TRBD1 (5 bases). Trimming stripped 6 bases from V and 7 bases from J, with 12 bases between. The CDR3 length is 12 residues. Germline assignment: CDR1 LGHNT and CDR2 FRNRAP. The CDR3, as DNA: TGTGCTAGTGGCCAAGACAGAAGTGGCTACACCTTC. Translating gives CASGQDRSGYTF.

The chain is built from TRBV6-5 and TRBJ1-1; unclear D gene. The CDR3 consists of 12 residues. The germline CDR1 and CDR2 sequences are MNHEY and SVGAGI. Trimming stripped 7 bases from V and 1 base from J, with 7 bases between. As DNA, the CDR3 is TGTGCCAGCACGAAGGCGAACACTGAAGCTTTCTTT. The encoded protein is CASTKANTEAFF.

V is TRBV5-4 and J is TRBJ2-7; 9 bases match TRBD1. V shed 4 bases and J 3 bases; nucleotides not matched to a gene: 8. The germline CDR1 and CDR2 sequences are SGHNT and YYREEE (reference sequence). This CDR3 is built from 15 residues. The CDR3 region is CASSRQGDLLYEQYF. CDR3 coding DNA: TGTGCCAGCAGCAGACAGGGGGACCTCCTCTACGAGCAGTACTTC.

The J gene is TRBJ1-5, the V gene TRBV10-3; D remains ambiguous. The CDR3 contains 13 residues. Germline V gene sequence: CDR1 ENHRY, CDR2 SYGVKD. V lost 4 bases to trimming and J lost 4 bases, with 8 bases between them. The CDR3 DNA follows: TGTGCCATCAGTGTAGAAGGAAATCAGCCCCAGCATTTT. It yields the protein CAISVEGNQPQHF.

The J gene is TRBJ1-5, the V gene TRBV2; TRBD1 matches at 8 bases. Germline assignment: CDR1 SNHLY and CDR2 FYNNEI. The CDR3 spans 15 residues. J lost 2 bases, V lost 6 bases, and 6 bases had no gene match. CDR3 coding DNA: TGTGCCAGCAGGGAGCAGGGACAGGGCAATCAGCCCCAGCATTTT. Protein sequence: CASREQGQGNQPQHF.

This chain connects TRBV5-1 to TRBJ2-5; 10 positions match TRBD1. With V trimmed by 4 bases and J by 7 bases, 16 bases remained unmatched. CDR3 length: 17 residues. CDR1 and CDR2 from the germline V gene are SGHRS and YFSETQ. The CDR3, as DNA: TGCGCCAGCAGCGACCAGACAGGGGGCTTTTTAATCGGGACCCAGTACTTC. Its protein is CASSDQTGGFLIGTQYF.

V and J are TRBV10-3 and TRBJ2-5; 8 positions match TRBD1. Per germline, CDR1 ENHRY and CDR2 SYGVKD. The J segment lost 2 bases and the V segment lost 6 bases, leaving 5 bases of the junction unmatched. The CDR3 consists of 14 residues. Here the CDR3 DNA reads TGTGCCATCAGAGCAGGGGGCTGGCAAGAGACCCAGTACTTC. Translating it yields CAIRAGGWQETQYF.

The V call is TRBV2, the J call TRBJ2-3, with TRBD2 identical over 9 bases. V lost 8 bases, J lost 3 bases, and 6 bases stayed unmatched. The CDR3 totals 14 residues. Looked up from germline, CDR1 is SNHLY and CDR2 is FYNNEI. DNA for the CDR3: TGTGCCAGCTCCCGACTAGCGGAGACAGATACGCAGTATTTT. Protein: CASSRLAETDTQYF. Full variable domain (remainder filled in from reference TRBV2 and TRBJ2-3): EPEVTQTPSHQVTQMGQEVILRCVPISNHLYFYWYRQILGQKVEFLVSFYNNEISEKSEIFDDQFSVERPDGSNFTLKIRSTKLEDSAMYFCASSRLAETDTQYFGPGTRLTVL.

The J gene is TRBJ1-5, the V gene TRBV27; TRBD1 matches 8 bases. CDR3 size: 14 residues. In germline, CDR1 is MNHEY, CDR2 SMNVEV (reference sequence). With 6 bases clipped from V and 9 bases from J, the junction kept 10 bases outside the gene matches. CDR3 sequence reads: CASRNLGQGGPQHF. The CDR3 DNA is TGTGCCAGCAGAAACCTCGGACAGGGTGGGCCCCAGCATTTT.

The rearrangement uses TRBV3-1 (or the pseudogene TRBV3-2) and TRBJ1-5, with no clear D. V gave up 4 bases and J gave up 0 bases, with 10 bases separating them. Germline CDR1 is LGHDT and CDR2 is YNNKEL (reference sequence). The CDR3 runs to 15 residues. The CDR3 protein is CASSPAAISNQPQHF. The DNA of the CDR3 is TGTGCCAGCAGCCCGGCGGCGATTAGCAATCAGCCCCAGCATTTT.

This chain joins TRBV5-1 and TRBJ2-5; no clear D gene. Germline loops: CDR1 SGHRS, CDR2 YFSETQ. Trimming took 4 bases from V and 5 from J, leaving 15 bases between them. The CDR3 is 14 residues long. As DNA, the CDR3 is TGCGCCAGCAGCCCGGGCGTTGCTTTCGAGACCCAGTACTTC. This gives the protein CASSPGVAFETQYF.

The chain carries TRBV7-9 and TRBJ2-5; D possibly corresponds to TRBD1 (6 bases). The CDR3 sequence is 16 residues long. Germline V gives CDR1 SEHNR, CDR2 FQNEAQ (reference sequence). V gave up 4 bases and J gave up 4 bases, with 19 bases separating them. This CDR3 reads CASSSGAGAIGETQYF. In nucleotides, the CDR3 is TGTGCCAGCAGCTCAGGGGCAGGGGCGATCGGAGAGACCCAGTACTTC.

The V and J genes are TRBV18 and TRBJ1-5; the D gene is possibly TRBD1 (5 bases). CDR3 length: 19 amino acids. Germline CDR1 KGHSH, CDR2 LQKENI. The V end was cut by 5 bases, the J end by 0 bases, with 23 bases between. The CDR3 DNA reads as TGTGCCAGCTCAAAAAACCCCCCAGGGTCCCTTTATAGCAATCAGCCCCAGCATTTT. This codes for CASSKNPPGSLYSNQPQHF.

V and J are TRBV10-2 and TRBJ2-6; the D is unclear. The V gene's germline CDR1 is WSHSY and CDR2 SAAADI. The CDR3 covers 13 residues. The V end was cut by 3 bases, the J end by 1 base, with 1 base between. This CDR3 is CASSESGANVLTF. In DNA form, the CDR3 reads TGCGCCAGCAGTGAATCTGGGGCCAACGTCCTGACTTTC.